This T cell receptor (beta chain) was retrieved from a study of cytomegalovirus exposure and HLA in healthy donors. The PCR employed 60 Vbeta primers together with 13 Jbeta primers. Libraries were prepared by immunoSEQ multiplex PCR; TCRdb keeps only in-frame clonotypes and omits some of them. The sample has about 92,000 clones, approximately 71% seen once. In regard to this clone: Antigen specificity is unknown.

Findings and caveats of the study: The authors listed some 160 TCR beta chains as cytomegalovirus-associated.

The sample taken for sequencing was PBMCs. This TCR was sampled from a woman between 18 and 29 years old in good health and CMV-seropositive.

The chain's CDR3 is CASSSKVSSYNSPLHF. The CDR3 nucleotides read TGTGCCAGCAGTTCCAAAGTGAGCTCCTATAATTCACCCCTCCACTTT. The rearrangement uses TRBV6-5 and TRBJ1-6; no firm D call. V was trimmed by 4 bases and J by 0 bases, leaving 10 bases between them. This CDR3 comprises 16 residues. CDR1 and CDR2 from the germline V gene are MNHEY and SVGAGI.